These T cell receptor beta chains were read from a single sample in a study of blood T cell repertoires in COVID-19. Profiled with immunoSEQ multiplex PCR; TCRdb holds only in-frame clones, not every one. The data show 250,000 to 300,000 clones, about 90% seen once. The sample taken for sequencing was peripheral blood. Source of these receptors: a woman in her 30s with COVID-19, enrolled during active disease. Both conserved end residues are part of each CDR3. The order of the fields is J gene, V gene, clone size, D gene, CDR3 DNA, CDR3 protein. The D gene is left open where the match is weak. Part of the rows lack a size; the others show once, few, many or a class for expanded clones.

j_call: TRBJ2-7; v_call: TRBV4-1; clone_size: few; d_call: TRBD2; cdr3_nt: TGCGCCAGCAGCCAAGTTGAGGGAGGGATCTACGAGCAGTACTTC; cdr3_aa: CASSQVEGGIYEQYF
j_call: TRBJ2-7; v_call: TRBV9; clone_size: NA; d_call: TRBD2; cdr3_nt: TGTGCCAGCAGCGTAGATGGCGGGAGGGCCTACGAGCAGTACTTC; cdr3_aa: CASSVDGGRAYEQYF
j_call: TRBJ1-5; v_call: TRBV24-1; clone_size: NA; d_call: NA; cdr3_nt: TGTGCCACCAAAGGGGCAGGGGACAATCAGCCCCAGCATTTT; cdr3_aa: CATKGAGDNQPQHF
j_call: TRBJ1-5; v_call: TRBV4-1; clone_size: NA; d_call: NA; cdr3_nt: TGCGCCAGCAGCCAAGATTACAGAGAGAATCAGCCCCAGCATTTT; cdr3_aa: CASSQDYRENQPQHF
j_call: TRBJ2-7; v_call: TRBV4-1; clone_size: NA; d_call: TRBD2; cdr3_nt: TGCGCCAGCAGCCAAGAACAGCGGGAGAGGTCCTACGAGCAGTACTTC; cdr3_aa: CASSQEQRERSYEQYF
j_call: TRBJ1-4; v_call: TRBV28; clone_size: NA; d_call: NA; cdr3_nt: TGTGCCAGCAAGGTGACAATAAGTGAAAAACTGTTTTTT; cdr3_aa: CASKVTISEKLFF
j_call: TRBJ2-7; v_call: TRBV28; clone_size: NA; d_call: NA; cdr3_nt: TGTGCCAGCACCACCGGTGGGGCTTCCTACGAGCAGTACTTC; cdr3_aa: CASTTGGASYEQYF
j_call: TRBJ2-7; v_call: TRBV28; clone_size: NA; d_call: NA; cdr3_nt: TGTGCCAGCAGTATCCCACAGGGTCACGAGCAGTACTTC; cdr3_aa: CASSIPQGHEQYF
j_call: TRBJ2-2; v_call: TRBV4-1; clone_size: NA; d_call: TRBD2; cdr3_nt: TGCGCCAGCAGCCAAGTACTAGCGGTAGGCGCCGGGGAGCTGTTTTTT; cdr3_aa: CASSQVLAVGAGELFF
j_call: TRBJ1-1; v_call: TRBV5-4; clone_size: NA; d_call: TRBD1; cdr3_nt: TGTGCCAGCAGCTGGGACAGGGAGAGGGCTGAAGCTTTCTTT; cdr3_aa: CASSWDRERAEAFF
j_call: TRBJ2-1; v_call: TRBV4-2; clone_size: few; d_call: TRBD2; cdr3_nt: TGTGCCAGCAGCCAAGATCCGACTAGCGGGATGGATGAGCAGTTCTTC; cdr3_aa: CASSQDPTSGMDEQFF
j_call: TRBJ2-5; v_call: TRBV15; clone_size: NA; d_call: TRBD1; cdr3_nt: TGTGCCACCAGCAGAGGTGGGACAGGGGTTGGGACCCAGTACTTC; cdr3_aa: CATSRGGTGVGTQYF
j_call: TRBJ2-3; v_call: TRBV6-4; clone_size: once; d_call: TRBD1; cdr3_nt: TGTGCCAGCAGTGATCAAGGACAGGGGTCAGATACGCAGTATTTT; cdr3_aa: CASSDQGQGSDTQYF
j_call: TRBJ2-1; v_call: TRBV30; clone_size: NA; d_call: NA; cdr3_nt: TGTGCCTGGAGTGTTCTGGGGCGGCCCTTTGACAATGAGCAGTTCTTC; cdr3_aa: CAWSVLGRPFDNEQFF
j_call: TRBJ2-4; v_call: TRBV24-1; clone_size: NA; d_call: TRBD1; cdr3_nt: TGTGCCACCAGTGATTCCATAGGACAGGGGGAAAACATTCAGTACTTC; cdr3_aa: CATSDSIGQGENIQYF
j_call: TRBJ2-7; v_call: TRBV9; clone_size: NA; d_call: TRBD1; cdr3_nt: TGTGCCAGCAGCGTAGTGGGGACAGGGCAGGAGCAGTACTTC; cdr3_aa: CASSVVGTGQEQYF
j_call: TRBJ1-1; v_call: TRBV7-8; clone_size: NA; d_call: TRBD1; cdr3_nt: TGTGCCAGCAGCCGACAGGGGGCGAACACTGAAGCTTTCTTT; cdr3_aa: CASSRQGANTEAFF
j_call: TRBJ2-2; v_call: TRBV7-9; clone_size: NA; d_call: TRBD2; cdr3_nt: TGTGCCAGCAGCTTTATGACTAGCGGGAGGGTCACCGGGGAGCTGTTTTTT; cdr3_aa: CASSFMTSGRVTGELFF
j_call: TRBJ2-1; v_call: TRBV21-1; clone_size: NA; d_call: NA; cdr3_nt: TGTGCCAGCAGCGGGTGGACTCCTCCCTACAATGAGCAGTTCTTC; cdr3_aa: CASSGWTPPYNEQFF
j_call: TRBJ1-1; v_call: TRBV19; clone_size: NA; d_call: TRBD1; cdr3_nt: TGTGCCAGTAGTACCCGACAGGGAACTGAAGCTTTCTTT; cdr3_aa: CASSTRQGTEAFF
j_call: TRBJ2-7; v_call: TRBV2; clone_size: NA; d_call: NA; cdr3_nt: TGTGCCAGCAGTGAAGCGCTTGGGGCACCCTACGAGCAGTACTTC; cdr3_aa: CASSEALGAPYEQYF
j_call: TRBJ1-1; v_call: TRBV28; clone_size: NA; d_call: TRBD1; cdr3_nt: TGTGCCAGCAGTCCAGGGGGCGCGAACACTGAAGCTTTCTTT; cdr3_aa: CASSPGGANTEAFF
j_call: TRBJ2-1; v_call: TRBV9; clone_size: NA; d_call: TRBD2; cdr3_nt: TGTGCCAGTGGGACTAGCGGGACCCTCTACAATGAGCAGTTCTTC; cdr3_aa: CASGTSGTLYNEQFF
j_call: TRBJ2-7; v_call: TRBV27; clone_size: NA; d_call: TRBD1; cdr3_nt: TGTGCCAGCAGTCCTGGACAGGGGGCTCTCTACGAGCAGTACTTC; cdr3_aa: CASSPGQGALYEQYF
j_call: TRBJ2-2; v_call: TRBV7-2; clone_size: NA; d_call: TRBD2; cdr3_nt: TGTGCCAGCAGCTTCACTAGCGGGAGGAACACCGGGGAGCTGTTTTTT; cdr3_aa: CASSFTSGRNTGELFF
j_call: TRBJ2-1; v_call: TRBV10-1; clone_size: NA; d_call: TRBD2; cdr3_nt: TGCGCCAGCAGCCCGAGACTAGCGGAGGGGCAGTTCTTC; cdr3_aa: CASSPRLAEGQFF
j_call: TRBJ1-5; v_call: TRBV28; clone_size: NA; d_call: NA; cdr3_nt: TGTGCCAGCAGGGCTATTGGGAGTCAGCCCCAGCATTTT; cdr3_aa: CASRAIGSQPQHF
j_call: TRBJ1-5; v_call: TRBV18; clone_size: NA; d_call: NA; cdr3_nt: TGTGCCAGCTCACCATGGGGGATCAGGGGAAGCGGCAATCAGCCCCAGCATTTT; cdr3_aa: CASSPWGIRGSGNQPQHF
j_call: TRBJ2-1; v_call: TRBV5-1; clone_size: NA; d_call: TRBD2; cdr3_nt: TGCGCCAGCAGCTTGGGACTAGCGGGAGGGGAGCAGTTCTTC; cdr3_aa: CASSLGLAGGEQFF
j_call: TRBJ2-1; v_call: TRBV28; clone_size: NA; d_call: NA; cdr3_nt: TGTGCCAGCAGTTGGTTCGGCAATGAGCAGTTCTTC; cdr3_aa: CASSWFGNEQFF
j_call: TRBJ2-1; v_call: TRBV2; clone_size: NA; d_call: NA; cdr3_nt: TGTGCCAGCAAAGGGGGAGGGGTCGGTGGTGAGCAGTTCTTC; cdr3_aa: CASKGGGVGGEQFF
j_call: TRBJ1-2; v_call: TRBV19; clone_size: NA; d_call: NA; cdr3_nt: TGTGCCAGTAGTATTGACAGATTGAAGGGCTACACCTTC; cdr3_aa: CASSIDRLKGYTF
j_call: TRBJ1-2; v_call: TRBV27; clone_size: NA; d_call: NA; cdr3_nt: TGTGCCAGCAGCCAGGCGGGGTATGGCTACACCTTC; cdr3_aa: CASSQAGYGYTF
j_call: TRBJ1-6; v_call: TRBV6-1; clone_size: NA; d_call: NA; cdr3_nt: TGTGCCAGCAGTGCGGACACAATCCCCCGATCTTCACCCCTCCACTTT; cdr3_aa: CASSADTIPRSSPLHF
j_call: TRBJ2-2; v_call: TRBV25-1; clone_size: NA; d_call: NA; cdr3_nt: TGTGCCAGCAGTGATTGGGGGAGGCACGGGGAGCTGTTTTTT; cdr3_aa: CASSDWGRHGELFF
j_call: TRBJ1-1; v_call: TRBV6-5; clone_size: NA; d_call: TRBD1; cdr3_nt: TGTGCCAGCAGTCCGACAGGGGGGAACACTGAAGCTTTCTTT; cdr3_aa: CASSPTGGNTEAFF
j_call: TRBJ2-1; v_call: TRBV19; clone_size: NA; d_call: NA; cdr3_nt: TGTGCCAGTAGTATAGAGTCAGGGTCCCTCGGAGATGAGCAGTTCTTC; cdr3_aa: CASSIESGSLGDEQFF
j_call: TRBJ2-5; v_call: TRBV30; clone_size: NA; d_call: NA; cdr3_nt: TGTGCCTGGAGAGGCAGGGCTGAGACCCAGTACTTC; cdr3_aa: CAWRGRAETQYF
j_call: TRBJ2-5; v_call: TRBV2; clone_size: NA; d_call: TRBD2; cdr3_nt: TGTGCCAGCAGTGGGTCACTAGCGGAAGAGACCCAGTACTTC; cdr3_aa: CASSGSLAEETQYF
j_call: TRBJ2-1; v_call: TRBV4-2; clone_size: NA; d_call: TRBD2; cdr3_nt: TGTGCCAGCAGCCAAGCTGGACTAGCGGGAGGGCATCTAAGAAATGAGCAGTTCTTC; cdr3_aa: CASSQAGLAGGHLRNEQFF
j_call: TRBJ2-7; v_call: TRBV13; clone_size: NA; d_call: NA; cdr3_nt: TGTGCCAGCAGCTCCGGGAAAAGCTACGAGCAGTACTTC; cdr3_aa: CASSSGKSYEQYF
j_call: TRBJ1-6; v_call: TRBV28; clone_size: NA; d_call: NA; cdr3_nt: TGTGCCAGCACTCGCGGGGGGCTAGCCCGGTCACCCCTCCACTTT; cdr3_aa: CASTRGGLARSPLHF
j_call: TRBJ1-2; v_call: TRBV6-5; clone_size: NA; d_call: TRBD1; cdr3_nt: TGTGCCAGCACCCAACAGGGGTATGGCTACACCTTC; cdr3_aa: CASTQQGYGYTF
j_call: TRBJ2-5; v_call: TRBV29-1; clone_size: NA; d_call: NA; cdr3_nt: TGCAGCGTTGGGGGGGGCAATCAAGAGACCCAGTACTTC; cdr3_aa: CSVGGGNQETQYF
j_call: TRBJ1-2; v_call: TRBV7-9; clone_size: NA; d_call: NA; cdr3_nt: TGTGCCAGCAGCCCAAAGGGGGTCATAAAAAACTATGGCTACACCTTC; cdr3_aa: CASSPKGVIKNYGYTF
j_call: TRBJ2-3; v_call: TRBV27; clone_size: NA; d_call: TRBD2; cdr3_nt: TGTGCCAGCAGTTTACTAGCGGGGGGCACAGATACGCAGTATTTT; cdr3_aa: CASSLLAGGTDTQYF
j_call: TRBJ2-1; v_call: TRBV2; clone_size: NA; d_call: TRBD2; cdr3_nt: TGTGCCAGCACAACAGCGGGATTTAGCACGAATGAGCAGTTCTTC; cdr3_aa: CASTTAGFSTNEQFF
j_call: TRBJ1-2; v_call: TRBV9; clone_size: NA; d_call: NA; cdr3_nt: TGTGCCAGCAGCGTAGGGGCAGGGCCCCATTATGGCTACACCTTC; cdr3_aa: CASSVGAGPHYGYTF
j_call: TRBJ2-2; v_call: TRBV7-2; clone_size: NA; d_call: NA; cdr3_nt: TGTGCCAGCAGAGGGTCCAGGGGACTAACTCCGGGGGAGCTGTTTTTT; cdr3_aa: CASRGSRGLTPGELFF
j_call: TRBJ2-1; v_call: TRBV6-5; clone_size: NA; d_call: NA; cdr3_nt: TGTGCCAGCACCCGACTAGGTGAGCAGTTCTTC; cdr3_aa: CASTRLGEQFF
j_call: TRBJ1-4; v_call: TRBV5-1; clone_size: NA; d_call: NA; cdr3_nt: TGCGCCAGCAGCTTGGTTCAGGGAATTGGTAATGAAAAACTGTTTTTT; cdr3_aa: CASSLVQGIGNEKLFF
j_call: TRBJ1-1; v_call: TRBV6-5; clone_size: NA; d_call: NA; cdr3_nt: TGTGCCAGCAGAATCGGACAGACCAACACTGAAGCTTTCTTT; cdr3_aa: CASRIGQTNTEAFF
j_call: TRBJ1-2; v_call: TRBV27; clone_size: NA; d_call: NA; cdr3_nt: TGTGCCAGCAGTTTTTGGGAGGGCTATGGCTACACCTTC; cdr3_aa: CASSFWEGYGYTF